The rows below give T cell receptor beta chains drawn from one sample of a study of shared clonotypes between healthy human individuals. Sequenced by immunoSEQ multiplex PCR; TCRdb stores in-frame clones only, minus some. The table has 2 million or so clones, roughly 96% seen once; the top ten hold about 0.13%. Sequencing input: naive CD4+ T cells sorted from blood. The receptors stem from a young man in good health. The CDR3 runs from the conserved cysteine through the conserved F or W. The D gene is left open where the match is weak. Clone size, where shown, is once, few, many, or a class for clones that have expanded.

CDR3 protein	CDR3 DNA	J gene	D gene	V gene	clone size
CASSLVGVYEQYF	TGCGCCAGCAGCTTGGTAGGGGTGTACGAGCAGTACTTC	TRBJ2-7	-	TRBV5-1	-
CASSPGITSGSKETQYF	TGTGCCAGCAGCCCCGGAATTACTAGCGGGAGTAAGGAGACCCAGTACTTC	TRBJ2-5	TRBD2	TRBV7-9	-
CASRLVAQGARDGYTF	TGCGCCAGCAGACTGGTCGCCCAGGGGGCAAGAGATGGCTACACCTTC	TRBJ1-2	TRBD1	TRBV23-1	-
CASSFGGVDTGELFF	TGCGCCAGCAGCTTTGGGGGAGTGGACACCGGGGAGCTGTTTTTT	TRBJ2-2	-	TRBV5-1	-
CASSPTGTGELFF	TGCGCCAGCAGCCCTACCGGCACCGGGGAGCTGTTTTTT	TRBJ2-2	-	TRBV4-1	-
CASSLAVSGSIDEQFF	TGCGCCAGCAGCTTGGCCGTTAGCGGGAGTATCGATGAGCAGTTCTTC	TRBJ2-1	TRBD2	TRBV5-1	-
CASSYHWPVGEQYF	TGTGCCAGCAGTTACCATTGGCCCGTCGGCGAGCAGTACTTC	TRBJ2-7	-	TRBV6-6	-
CASSLRDRVGDTQYF	TGTGCCAGCAGTCTCCGGGACAGGGTTGGAGATACGCAGTATTTT	TRBJ2-3	TRBD1	TRBV27	-
CAGGGKLNTEAFF	TGTGCCGGCGGGGGGAAACTGAACACTGAAGCTTTCTTT	TRBJ1-1	-	TRBV28	-
CASSLVPGGETQYF	TGCGCCAGCAGCTTGGTTCCCGGTGGGGAGACCCAGTACTTC	TRBJ2-5	-	TRBV5-1	-
CASSSSGTEPYEQYF	TGCGCCAGCAGCTCGTCCGGGACGGAACCCTACGAGCAGTACTTC	TRBJ2-7	-	TRBV5-1	-
CASSSRQGGENTQYF	TGTGCCAGCAGCTCTCGACAGGGGGGGGAAAATACGCAGTATTTT	TRBJ2-3	TRBD1	TRBV28	once
CASSPSRAVYEQYF	TGTGCCAGCAGCCCCTCCCGGGCAGTCTACGAGCAGTACTTC	TRBJ2-7	-	TRBV11-2	once
CAWSVRGGYEQYF	TGTGCCTGGAGTGTCCGGGGAGGCTACGAGCAGTACTTC	TRBJ2-7	-	TRBV30	-
CASSPGQEIYEQYF	TGTGCCAGCTCACCTGGACAGGAGATCTACGAGCAGTACTTC	TRBJ2-7	TRBD1	TRBV18	-
CASSEILGARLYYEQYF	TGTGCCAGCAGTGAAATACTCGGGGCAAGATTATATTACGAGCAGTACTTC	TRBJ2-7	-	TRBV6-1	-
CASSLVSAGSTYEQYF	TGTGCCAGCAGCTTGGTGTCTGCAGGGAGTACCTACGAGCAGTACTTC	TRBJ2-7	-	TRBV5-4	-
CASSFFGQGFNEQFF	TGTGCCAGCAGCTTTTTTGGACAGGGGTTTAATGAGCAGTTCTTC	TRBJ2-1	TRBD1	TRBV7-3	once